This entry lists 2 T cell receptor beta chains sequenced from one sample in a study of early T cells in non-severe SARS-CoV-2 infection. In TCRdb, the 5' RACE reads were re-called with MiXCR into one record per CDR3 protein. Altogether around 46,000 distinct CDR3 sequences are present, 5% to 6.5% being singletons, with the ten largest covering approximately 5.1%. The sequencing here drew on whole blood, taken at baseline. These receptors all come from an adult who was a healthcare worker with PCR-confirmed SARS-CoV-2 infection or an uninfected control (not recorded which).

This clonotype was detected many times. The chain employs TRBV4-1 and TRBJ2-1; TRBD2 is a possible D gene (6 bases). The V gene lost 0 bases and the J gene lost 7 bases, with 16 bases spanning the gap. CDR3 size: 16 residues. Germline V gene data show CDR1 as MGHRA and CDR2 as YSYEKL. Written as DNA, the CDR3 is TGCGCCAGCAGCCAAGAAGGAATGGCGGGATGGAATGAGCAGTTCTTC. Its translation: CASSQEGMAGWNEQFF.

This clonotype was seen a few times. This sequence joins TRBV2 and TRBJ2-2; D possibly corresponds to TRBD1 (6 bases). The V end was cut by 7 bases, the J end by 2 bases, with 14 bases between. The germline CDR1 and CDR2 sequences are SNHLY and FYNNEI. The CDR3 sequence is 15 residues long. CDR3 DNA sequence: TGTGCCAGCAAATCAACGGACAGAAACACCGGGGAGCTGTTTTTT. Residues: CASKSTDRNTGELFF.